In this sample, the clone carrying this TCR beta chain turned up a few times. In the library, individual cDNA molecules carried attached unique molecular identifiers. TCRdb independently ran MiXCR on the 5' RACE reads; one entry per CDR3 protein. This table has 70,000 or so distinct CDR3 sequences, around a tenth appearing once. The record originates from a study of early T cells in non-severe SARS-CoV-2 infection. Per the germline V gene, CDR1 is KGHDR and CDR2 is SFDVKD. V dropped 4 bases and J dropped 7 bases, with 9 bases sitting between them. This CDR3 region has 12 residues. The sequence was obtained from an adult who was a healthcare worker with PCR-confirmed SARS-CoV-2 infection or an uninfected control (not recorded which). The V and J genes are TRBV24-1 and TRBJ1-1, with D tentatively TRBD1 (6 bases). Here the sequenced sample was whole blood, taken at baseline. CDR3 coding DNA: TGTGCCACCAGTGAAACAGGGCTTGAAGCTTTCTTT. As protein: CATSETGLEAFF.